This T cell receptor (beta chain) came from a study of OX40 agonist ivuxolimab in advanced cancers. Overall study: Ivuxolimab was administered intravenously to patients at 0.01 to 10 mg/kg every 2 weeks. Dose-escalation patients suffered from hepatocellular carcinoma, melanoma, renal cell or head and neck cancer. Whole-study findings and limits: CD8+ T cells showed, on average, more clonal expansion than CD4+ cells.

The protocol was immunoSEQ multiplex PCR, while the TCRdb copy is restricted to in-frame clones and leaves out a portion. The sample has about 31,000 clones, 81% seen once. The CDR3 loop spans 17 amino acids. From germline, CDR1 is SGDLS and CDR2 YYNGEE. Trimming removed 3 bases from V and 7 bases from J; junction bases left unmatched: 12. Samples of blood were obtained at baseline, on cycle 4 day 1, and on cycle 7 day 1. Comment on this clone: Its antigen is unidentified.

V and J are TRBV9 and TRBJ2-1, with 11 bases that match TRBD2. This clonotype originated in an adult with an advanced solid tumor such as melanoma, head and neck, liver or kidney cancer. The sample in question was CD4+ or CD8+ T cells sorted from blood, obtained in a trial of the OX40 agonist ivuxolimab. In nucleotides, the CDR3 is TGTGCCAGCAGCGCCGTTCTGTCGGGACTAGCGGCGAATGAGCAGTTCTTC. As protein: CASSAVLSGLAANEQFF. The whole variable domain, remainder taken from reference TRBV9 and TRBJ2-1, is DSGVTQTPKHLITATGQRVTLRCSPRSGDLSVYWYQQSLDQGLQFLIQYYNGEERAKGNILERFSAQQFPDLHSELNLSSLELGDSALYFCASSAVLSGLAANEQFFGPGTRLTVL.